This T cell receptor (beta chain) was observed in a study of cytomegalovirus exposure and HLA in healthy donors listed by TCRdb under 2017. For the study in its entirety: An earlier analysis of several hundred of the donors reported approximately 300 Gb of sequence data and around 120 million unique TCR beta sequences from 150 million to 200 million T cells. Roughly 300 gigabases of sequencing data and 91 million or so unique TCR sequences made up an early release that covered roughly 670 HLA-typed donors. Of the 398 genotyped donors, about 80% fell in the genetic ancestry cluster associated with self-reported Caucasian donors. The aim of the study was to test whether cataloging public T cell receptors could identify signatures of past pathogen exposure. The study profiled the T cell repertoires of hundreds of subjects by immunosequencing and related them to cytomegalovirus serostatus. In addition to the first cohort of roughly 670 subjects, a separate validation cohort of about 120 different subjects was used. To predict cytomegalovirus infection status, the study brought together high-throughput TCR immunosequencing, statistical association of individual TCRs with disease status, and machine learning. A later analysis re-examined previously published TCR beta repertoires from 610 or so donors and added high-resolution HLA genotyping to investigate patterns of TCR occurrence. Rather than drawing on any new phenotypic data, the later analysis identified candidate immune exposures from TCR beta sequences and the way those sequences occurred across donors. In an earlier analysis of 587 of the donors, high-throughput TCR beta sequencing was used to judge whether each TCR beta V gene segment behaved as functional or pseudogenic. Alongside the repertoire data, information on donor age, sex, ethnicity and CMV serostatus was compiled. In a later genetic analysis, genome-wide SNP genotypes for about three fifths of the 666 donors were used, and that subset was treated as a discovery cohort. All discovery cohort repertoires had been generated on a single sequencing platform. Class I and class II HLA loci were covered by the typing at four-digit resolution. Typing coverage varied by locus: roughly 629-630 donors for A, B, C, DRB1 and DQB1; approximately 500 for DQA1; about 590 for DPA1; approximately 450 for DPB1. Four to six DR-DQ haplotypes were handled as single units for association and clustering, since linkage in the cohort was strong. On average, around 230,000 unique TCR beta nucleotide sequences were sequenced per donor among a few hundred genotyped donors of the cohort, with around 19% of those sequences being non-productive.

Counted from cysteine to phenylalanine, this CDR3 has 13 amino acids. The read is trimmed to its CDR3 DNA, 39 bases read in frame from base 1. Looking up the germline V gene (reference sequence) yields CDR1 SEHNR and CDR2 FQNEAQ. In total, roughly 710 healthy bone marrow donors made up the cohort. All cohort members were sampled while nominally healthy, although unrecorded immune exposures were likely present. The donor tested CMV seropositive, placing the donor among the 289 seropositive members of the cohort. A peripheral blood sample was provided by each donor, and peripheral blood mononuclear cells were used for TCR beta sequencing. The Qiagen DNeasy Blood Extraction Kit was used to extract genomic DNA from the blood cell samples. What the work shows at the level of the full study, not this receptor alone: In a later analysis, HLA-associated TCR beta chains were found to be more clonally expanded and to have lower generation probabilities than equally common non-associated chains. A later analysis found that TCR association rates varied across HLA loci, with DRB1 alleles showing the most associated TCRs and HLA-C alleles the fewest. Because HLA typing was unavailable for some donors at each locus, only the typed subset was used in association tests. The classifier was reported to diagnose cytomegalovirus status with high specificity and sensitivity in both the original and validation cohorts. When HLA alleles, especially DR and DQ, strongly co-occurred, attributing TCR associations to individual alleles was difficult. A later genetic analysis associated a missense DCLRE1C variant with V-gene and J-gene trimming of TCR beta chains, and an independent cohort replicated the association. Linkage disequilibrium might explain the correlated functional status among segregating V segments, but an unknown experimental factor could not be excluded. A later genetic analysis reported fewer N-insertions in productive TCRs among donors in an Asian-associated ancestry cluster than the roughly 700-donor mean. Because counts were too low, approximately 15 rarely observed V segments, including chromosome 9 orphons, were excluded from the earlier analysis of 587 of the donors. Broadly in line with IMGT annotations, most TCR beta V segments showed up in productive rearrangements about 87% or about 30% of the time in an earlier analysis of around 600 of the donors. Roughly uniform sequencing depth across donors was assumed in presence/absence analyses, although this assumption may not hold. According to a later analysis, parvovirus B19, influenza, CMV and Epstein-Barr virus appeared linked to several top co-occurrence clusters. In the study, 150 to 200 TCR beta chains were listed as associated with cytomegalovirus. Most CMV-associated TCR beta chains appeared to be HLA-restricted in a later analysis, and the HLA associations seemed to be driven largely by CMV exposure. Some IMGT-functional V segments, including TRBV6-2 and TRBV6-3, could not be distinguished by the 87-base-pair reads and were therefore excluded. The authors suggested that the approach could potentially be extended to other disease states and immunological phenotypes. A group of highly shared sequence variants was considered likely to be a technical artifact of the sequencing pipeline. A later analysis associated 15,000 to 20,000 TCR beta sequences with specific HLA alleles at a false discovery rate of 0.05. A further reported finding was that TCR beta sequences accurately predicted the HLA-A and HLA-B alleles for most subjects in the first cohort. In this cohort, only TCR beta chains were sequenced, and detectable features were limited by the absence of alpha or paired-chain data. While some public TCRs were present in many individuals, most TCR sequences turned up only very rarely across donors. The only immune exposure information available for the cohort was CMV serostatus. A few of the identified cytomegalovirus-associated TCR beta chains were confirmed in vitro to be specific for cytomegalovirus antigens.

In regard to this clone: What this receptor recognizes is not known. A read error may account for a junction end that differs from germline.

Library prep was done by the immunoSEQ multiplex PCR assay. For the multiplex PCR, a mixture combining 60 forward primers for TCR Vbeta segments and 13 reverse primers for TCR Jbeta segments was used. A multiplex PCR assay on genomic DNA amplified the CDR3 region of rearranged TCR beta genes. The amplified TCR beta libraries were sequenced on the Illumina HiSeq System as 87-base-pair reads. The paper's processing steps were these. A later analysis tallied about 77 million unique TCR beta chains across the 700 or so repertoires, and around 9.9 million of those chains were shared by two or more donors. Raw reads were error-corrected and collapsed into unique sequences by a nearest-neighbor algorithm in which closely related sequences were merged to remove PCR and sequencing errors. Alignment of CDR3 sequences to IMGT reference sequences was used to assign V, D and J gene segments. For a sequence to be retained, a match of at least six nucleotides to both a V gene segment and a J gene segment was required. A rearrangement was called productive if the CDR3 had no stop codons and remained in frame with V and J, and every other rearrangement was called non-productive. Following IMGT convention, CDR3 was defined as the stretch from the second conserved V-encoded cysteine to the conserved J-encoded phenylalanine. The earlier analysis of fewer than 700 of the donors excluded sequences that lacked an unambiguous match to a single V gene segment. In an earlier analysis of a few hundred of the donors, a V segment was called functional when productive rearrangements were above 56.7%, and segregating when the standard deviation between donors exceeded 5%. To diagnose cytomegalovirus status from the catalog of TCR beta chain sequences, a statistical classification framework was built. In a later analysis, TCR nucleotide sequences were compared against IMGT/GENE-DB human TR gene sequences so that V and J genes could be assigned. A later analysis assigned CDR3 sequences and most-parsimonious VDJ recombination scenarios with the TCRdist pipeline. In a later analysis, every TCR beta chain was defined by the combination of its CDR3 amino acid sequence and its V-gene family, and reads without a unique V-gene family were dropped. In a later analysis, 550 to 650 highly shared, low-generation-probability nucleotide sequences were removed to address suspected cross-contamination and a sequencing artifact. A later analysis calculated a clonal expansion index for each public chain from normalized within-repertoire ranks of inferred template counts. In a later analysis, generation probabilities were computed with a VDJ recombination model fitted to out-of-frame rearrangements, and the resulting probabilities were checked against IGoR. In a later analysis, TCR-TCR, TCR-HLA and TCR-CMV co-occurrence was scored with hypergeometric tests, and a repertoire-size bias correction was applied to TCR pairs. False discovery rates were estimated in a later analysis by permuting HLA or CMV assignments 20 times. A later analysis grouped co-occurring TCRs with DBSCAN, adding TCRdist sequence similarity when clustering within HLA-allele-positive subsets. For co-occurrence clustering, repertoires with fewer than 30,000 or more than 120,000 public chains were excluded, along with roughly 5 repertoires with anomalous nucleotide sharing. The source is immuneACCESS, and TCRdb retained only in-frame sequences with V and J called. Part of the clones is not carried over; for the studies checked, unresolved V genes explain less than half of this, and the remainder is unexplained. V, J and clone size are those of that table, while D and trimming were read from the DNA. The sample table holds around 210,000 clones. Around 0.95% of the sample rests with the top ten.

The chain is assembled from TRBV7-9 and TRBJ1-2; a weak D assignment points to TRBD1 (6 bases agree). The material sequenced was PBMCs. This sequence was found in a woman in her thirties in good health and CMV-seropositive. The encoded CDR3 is CASSPGANCGYTF. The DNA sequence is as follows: TGTGCCAGCAGCCCAGGGGCTAACTGTGGCTACACCTTC.